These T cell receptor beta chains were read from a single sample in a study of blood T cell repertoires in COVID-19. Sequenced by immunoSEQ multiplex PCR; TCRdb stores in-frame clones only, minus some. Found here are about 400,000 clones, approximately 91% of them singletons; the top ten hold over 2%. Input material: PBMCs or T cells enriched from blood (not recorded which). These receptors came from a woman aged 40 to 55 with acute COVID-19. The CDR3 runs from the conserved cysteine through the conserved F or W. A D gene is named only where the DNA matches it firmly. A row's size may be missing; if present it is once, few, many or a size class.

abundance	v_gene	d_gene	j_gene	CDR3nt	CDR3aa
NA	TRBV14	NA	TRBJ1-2	TGTGCCAGCAGCCCCACAAGGGGGAGCGGCTACACCTTC	CASSPTRGSGYTF
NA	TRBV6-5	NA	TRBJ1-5	TGTGCCAGCAGTTATCCCCCCGATCAGCCCCAGCATTTT	CASSYPPDQPQHF
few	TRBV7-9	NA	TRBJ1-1	TGTGCCAGCAGCCATCTGGGGAGGAACACTGAAGCTTTCTTT	CASSHLGRNTEAFF
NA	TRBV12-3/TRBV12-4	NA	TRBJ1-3	TGTGCCAGCAGCCGGAGCTCTGGAAACACCATATATTTT	CASSRSSGNTIYF
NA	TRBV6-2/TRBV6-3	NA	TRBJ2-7	TGTGCCAGCAGTAGGGGTCCAGTTCTGGACGAGCAGTACTTC	CASSRGPVLDEQYF
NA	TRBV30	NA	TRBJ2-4	TGTGCCTGGTCCATAGTTCAGGACATTCAGTACTTC	CAWSIVQDIQYF
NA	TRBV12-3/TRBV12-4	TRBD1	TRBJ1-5	TGTGCCAGCAGATCCACAGGGGTTCAGCCCCAGCATTTT	CASRSTGVQPQHF
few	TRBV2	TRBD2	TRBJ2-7	TGTGCCAGCAGGCGGGGGGGTAAGTCCTACGAGCAGTACTTC	CASRRGGKSYEQYF
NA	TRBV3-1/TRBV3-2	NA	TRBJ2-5	TGTGCCAGCAGCCAAGGAGGTGGTGAGACCCAGTACTTC	CASSQGGGETQYF
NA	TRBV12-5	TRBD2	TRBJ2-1	TGTGCTAGTGGCCTAGGGACTAGCGGGGGGCCCACGGAGCAGTTCTTC	CASGLGTSGGPTEQFF
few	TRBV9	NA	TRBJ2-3	TGTGCCAGCAGCGTAGCTCCGGCGGGGGATACGCAGTATTTT	CASSVAPAGDTQYF
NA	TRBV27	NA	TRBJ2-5	TGTGCCAGCAGTTTATCCTATACGGAGACCCAGTACTTC	CASSLSYTETQYF
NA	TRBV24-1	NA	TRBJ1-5	TGTGCCACCAGTGGGGGCAGGGGCGGCAATCAGCCCCAGCATTTT	CATSGGRGGNQPQHF
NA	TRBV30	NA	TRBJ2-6	TGTGCCTGGGCGGACGGACTCCCTCTCTCTGGGGCCAACGTCCTGACTTTC	CAWADGLPLSGANVLTF
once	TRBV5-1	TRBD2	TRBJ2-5	TGCGCCAGCAGCTTGGCCGTGGCGGGGGTGGAGGAGACCCAGTACTTC	CASSLAVAGVEETQYF
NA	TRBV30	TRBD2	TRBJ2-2	TGTGCCTGGAACCAGCGGGGGGCCACGACCAAGAACACCGGGGAGCTGTTTTTT	CAWNQRGATTKNTGELFF
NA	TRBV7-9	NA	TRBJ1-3	TGTGCCAGCAGCTCTGGTGGACAGCCTGGAAACACCATATATTTT	CASSSGGQPGNTIYF
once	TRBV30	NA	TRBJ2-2	TGTGCCTGGAGTGTAAAGGACTTGACCGGGGAGCTGTTTTTT	CAWSVKDLTGELFF
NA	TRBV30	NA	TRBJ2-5	TGTGCCTTTCACCGACAGGCATCTCAAGAGACCCAGTACTTC	CAFHRQASQETQYF
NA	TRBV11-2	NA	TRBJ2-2	TGTGCCAGCAGCCGACTAGCAGGGGGCAACACCGGGGAGCTGTTTTTT	CASSRLAGGNTGELFF
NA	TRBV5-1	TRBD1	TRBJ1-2	TGCGCCAGCAGCTTGGCCGGGGGACAGGGGGCGTATGGCTACACCTTC	CASSLAGGQGAYGYTF
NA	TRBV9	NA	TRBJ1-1	TGTGCCAGCAGCGTAGCTGACACTGAAGCTTTCTTT	CASSVADTEAFF
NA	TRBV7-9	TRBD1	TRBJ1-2	TGTGCCAGCAGCTTAGGGGGGACAGGGTATGGCTACACCTTC	CASSLGGTGYGYTF
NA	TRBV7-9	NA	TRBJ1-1	TGTGCCAGCAGCTACGGGAACACTGAAGCTTTCTTT	CASSYGNTEAFF
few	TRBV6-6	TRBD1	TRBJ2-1	TGTGCCAGCAGTCCCCAGGGACAGGGGGTCGGTGAGCAGTTCTTC	CASSPQGQGVGEQFF
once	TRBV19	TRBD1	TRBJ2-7	TGTGCCAGTAGGGCCGGGACAGGGGACTTGTGGCTCGGCGAGCAGTACTTC	CASRAGTGDLWLGEQYF
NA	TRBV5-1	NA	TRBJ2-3	TGCGCCAGCAGCGCGGGCGCTAGCACAGATACGCAGTATTTT	CASSAGASTDTQYF
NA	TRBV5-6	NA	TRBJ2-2	TGTGCCAGCAGCCCCTATTCACCCACCGGGGAGCTGTTTTTT	CASSPYSPTGELFF
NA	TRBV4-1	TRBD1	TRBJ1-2	TGCGCCAGCAGCCAAGACCTCGGACAGGGTCGGTATGGCTACACCTTC	CASSQDLGQGRYGYTF
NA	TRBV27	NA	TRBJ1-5	TGTGCCAGCAGTCCCCGCAGTTTGCTTCAGCCCCAGCATTTT	CASSPRSLLQPQHF
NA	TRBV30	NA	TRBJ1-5	TGTGCCTGGAGTGGAGGAATTGGCAATCAGCCCCAGCATTTT	CAWSGGIGNQPQHF
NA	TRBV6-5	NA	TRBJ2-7	TGTGCCAGCAGTACAGGGTCTTATGGCTACGAGCAGTACTTC	CASSTGSYGYEQYF
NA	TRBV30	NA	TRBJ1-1	TGTGCCTGGGGACGTGAGGCAGGCGGGACTGAAGCTTTCTTT	CAWGREAGGTEAFF
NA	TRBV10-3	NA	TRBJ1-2	TGTGCCATCAGTGCAGGGAGACTAGACTACACCTTC	CAISAGRLDYTF
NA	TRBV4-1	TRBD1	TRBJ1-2	TGCGCCAGCAGCCAACCGAGACAGGGGGCGAACTATGGCTACACCTTC	CASSQPRQGANYGYTF